This T cell receptor (beta chain) appears in the sequencing data of a study of T cells of healthy individuals. This clonotype was seen at least ten times. TCRdb re-derived calls from the 5' RACE reads in MiXCR, one entry per CDR3 protein. This table holds around 100,000 distinct CDR3 sequences, roughly 15% found once. The clonotype originates from a human donor in good health.

The CDR3 bases are TGCGCCAGCAGTGCCCAAGGGGATACGCAGTATTTT. Translation gives CASSAQGDTQYF. The chain recombines TRBV10-2 with TRBJ2-3; the D is unclear. V lost 4 bases and J 6 bases, leaving 8 bases between the germline ends. CDR3 length: 12 residues. CDR1 is WSHSY, CDR2 SAAADI, per germline.